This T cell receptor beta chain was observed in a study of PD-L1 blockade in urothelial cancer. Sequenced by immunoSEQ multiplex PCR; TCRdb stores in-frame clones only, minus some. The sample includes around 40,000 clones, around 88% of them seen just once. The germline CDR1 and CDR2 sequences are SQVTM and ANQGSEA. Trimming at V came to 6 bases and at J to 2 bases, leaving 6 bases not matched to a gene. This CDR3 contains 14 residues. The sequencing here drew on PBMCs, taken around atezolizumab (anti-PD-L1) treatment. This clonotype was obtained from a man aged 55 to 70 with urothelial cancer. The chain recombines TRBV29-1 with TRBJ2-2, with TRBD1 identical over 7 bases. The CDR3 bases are TGCAGCGTGTCCGGGACAGCTAACACCGGGGAGCTGTTTTTT. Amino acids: CSVSGTANTGELFF.